This entry lists 8 T cell receptor beta chains sequenced from one sample in a study of blood T cell repertoires in COVID-19. TCRdb keeps only in-frame clones here, not all; method: immunoSEQ multiplex PCR. Here the sample spans roughly 220,000 clones, around 86% being singletons. Sequenced material: peripheral blood. Receptor source: a man between 60 and 75 years old with acute or convalescent COVID-19.

The chain couples TRBV18 to TRBJ1-1; 9 bases are shared with TRBD1. Germline V gene lookup returns CDR1 KGHSH and CDR2 LQKENI. Trimming removed 3 bases from V and 1 base from J; junction bases left unmatched: 9. The CDR3 covers 17 residues. The CDR3 sequence is CASSPRVGQGRNTEAFF. DNA of the CDR3: TGTGCCAGCTCACCTAGAGTGGGACAGGGAAGGAACACTGAAGCTTTCTTT.

This chain uses TRBV6-5 with TRBJ1-4, with D maybe TRBD1 (6 bases). The CDR3 covers 15 residues. V lost 6 bases and J 8 bases, leaving 19 bases between the germline ends. The germline V gene encodes CDR1 MNHEY and CDR2 SVGAGI. CDR3 residues: CASRGGGISGEKLFF. CDR3 sequence (DNA): TGTGCCAGCAGAGGGGGAGGGATCAGCGGGGAAAAACTGTTTTTT.

This clone is a singleton in its sample. The chain joins TRBV11-3 to TRBJ2-1; TRBD1 matches 7 bases. V dropped 5 bases and J dropped 3; count of bases not matched to a gene: 4. Per germline, CDR1 SGHNT and CDR2 YENEEA. The CDR3 totals 14 residues. CDR3 in amino acids: CASSKGQRYNEQFF. As DNA, the CDR3 is TGTGCCAGCAGCAAGGGACAGCGCTACAATGAGCAGTTCTTC. Looking up the rest from reference TRBV11-3 and TRBJ2-1 gives the full variable domain: EAGVVQSPRYKIIEKKQPVAFWCNPISGHNTLYWYLQNLGQGPELLIRYENEEAVDDSQLPKDRFSAERLKGVDSTLKIQPAELGDSAVYLCASSKGQRYNEQFFGPGTRLTVL.

The chain recombines TRBV6-5 with TRBJ2-5; D call uncertain. V lost 10 bases and J lost 5, with 17 bases in between. The germline V gene has CDR1 MNHEY and CDR2 SVGAGI. CDR3 length: 13 amino acids. CDR3 sequence: CATTRLIAETQYF. The CDR3, as DNA: TGTGCCACCACGAGGCTGATTGCCGAGACCCAGTACTTC.

The chain combines TRBV6-1 with TRBJ2-1, with D uncertain. CDR1 is MNHNS and CDR2 is SASEGT in the germline V gene. V lost 3 bases to trimming and J lost 4 bases, with 4 bases between them. This CDR3 region has 12 residues. This CDR3 is CASSETYNEQFF. As DNA, the CDR3 is TGTGCCAGCAGTGAGACTTACAATGAGCAGTTCTTC.

The chain is built from TRBV19 and TRBJ2-3, with D maybe TRBD2 (5 bases). CDR3 length: 16 residues. Germline V gene lookup returns CDR1 LNHDA and CDR2 SQIVND (reference sequence). Trimming shortened V by 1 base and J by 2 bases, and 13 bases separated the two germline ends. The CDR3 region is CASSIASGIPTDTQYF. In DNA form, the CDR3 reads TGTGCCAGTAGTATAGCCTCCGGGATACCCACAGATACGCAGTATTTT.

The V call is TRBV11-1, the J call TRBJ2-1, with 11 bases aligning to TRBD1. Trimming took 2 bases from V and 15 from J; bases not matched to a gene: 6. CDR1 SGHAT and CDR2 FQDESV come from the germline V gene (reference sequence). This CDR3 is built from 13 residues. CDR3 nucleotides: TGTGCCAGCAGCTTAACAGCCGGGACAGGGGGGTTCTTC. Translated, it gives CASSLTAGTGGFF.

The rearrangement joins TRBV7-8 to TRBJ2-7; no clear D. There are 14 residues in the CDR3. Germline V gives CDR1 SGHVS, CDR2 FQNEAQ. Trimming took off 1 base at V and 3 bases at J, with 10 bases between the two ends. CDR3 coding DNA: TGTGCCAGCAGCTTAGGAGGCCAGCTCTACGAGCAGTACTTC. This codes for CASSLGGQLYEQYF.